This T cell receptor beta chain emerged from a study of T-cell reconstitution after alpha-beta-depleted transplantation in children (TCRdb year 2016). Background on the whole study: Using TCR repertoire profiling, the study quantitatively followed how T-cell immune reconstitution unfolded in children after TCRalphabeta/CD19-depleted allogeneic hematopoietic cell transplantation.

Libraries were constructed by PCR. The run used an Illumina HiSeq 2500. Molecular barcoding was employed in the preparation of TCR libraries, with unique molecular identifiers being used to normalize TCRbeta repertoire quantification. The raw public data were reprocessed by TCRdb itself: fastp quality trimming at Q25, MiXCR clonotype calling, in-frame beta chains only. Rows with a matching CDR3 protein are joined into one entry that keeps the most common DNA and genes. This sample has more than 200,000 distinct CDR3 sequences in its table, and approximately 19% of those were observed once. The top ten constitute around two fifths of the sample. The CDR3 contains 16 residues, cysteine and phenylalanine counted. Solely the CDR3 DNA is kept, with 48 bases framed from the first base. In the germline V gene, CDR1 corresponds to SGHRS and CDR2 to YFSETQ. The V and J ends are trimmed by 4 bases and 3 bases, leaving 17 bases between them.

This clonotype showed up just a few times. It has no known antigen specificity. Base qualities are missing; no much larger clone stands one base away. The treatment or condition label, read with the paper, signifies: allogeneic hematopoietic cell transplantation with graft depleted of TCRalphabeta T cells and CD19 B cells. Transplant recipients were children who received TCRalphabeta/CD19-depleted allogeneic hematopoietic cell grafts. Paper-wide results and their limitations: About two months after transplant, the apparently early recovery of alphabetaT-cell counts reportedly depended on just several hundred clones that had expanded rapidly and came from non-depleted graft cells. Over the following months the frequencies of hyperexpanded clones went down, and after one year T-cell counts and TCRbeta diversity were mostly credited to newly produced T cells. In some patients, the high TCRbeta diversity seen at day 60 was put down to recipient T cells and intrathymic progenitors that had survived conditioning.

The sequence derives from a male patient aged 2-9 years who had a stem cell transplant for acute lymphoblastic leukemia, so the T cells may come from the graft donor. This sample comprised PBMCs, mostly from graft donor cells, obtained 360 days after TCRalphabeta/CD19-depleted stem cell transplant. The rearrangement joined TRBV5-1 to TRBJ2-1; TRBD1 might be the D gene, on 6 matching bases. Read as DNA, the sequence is TGCGCCAGCAGCCTACCGGGACAATCCCTCTACAATGAGCAGTTCTTC. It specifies CASSLPGQSLYNEQFF. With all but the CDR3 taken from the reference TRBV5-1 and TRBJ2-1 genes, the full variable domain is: KAGVTQTPRYLIKTRGQQVTLSCSPISGHRSVSWYQQTPGQGLQFLFEYFSETQRNKGNFPGRFSGRQFSNSRSEMNVSTLELGDSALYLCASSLPGQSLYNEQFFGPGTRLTVL.